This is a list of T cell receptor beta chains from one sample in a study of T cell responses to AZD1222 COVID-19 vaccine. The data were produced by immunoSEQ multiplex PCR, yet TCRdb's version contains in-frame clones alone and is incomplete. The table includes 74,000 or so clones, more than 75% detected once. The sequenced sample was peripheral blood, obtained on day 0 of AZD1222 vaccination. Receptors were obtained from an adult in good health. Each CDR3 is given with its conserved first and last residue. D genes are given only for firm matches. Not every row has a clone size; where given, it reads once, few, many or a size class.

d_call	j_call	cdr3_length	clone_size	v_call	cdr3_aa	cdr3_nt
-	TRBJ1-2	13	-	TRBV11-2	CASSRDRFYGYTF	TGTGCCAGCAGCCGCGACCGCTTCTATGGCTACACCTTC
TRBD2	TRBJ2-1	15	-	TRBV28	CASSFSGGAQNEQFF	TGTGCCAGCAGTTTTAGCGGGGGGGCCCAGAATGAGCAGTTCTTC
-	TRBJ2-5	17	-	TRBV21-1	CASSKFGGEEYQETQYF	TGTGCCAGCAGCAAATTTGGGGGCGAAGAGTACCAAGAGACCCAGTACTTC
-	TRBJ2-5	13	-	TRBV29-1	CSVVWAGGETQYF	TGCAGCGTTGTCTGGGCAGGCGGAGAGACCCAGTACTTC
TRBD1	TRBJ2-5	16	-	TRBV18	CASSPPNRGTQETQYF	TGTGCCAGCTCACCACCGAACAGGGGGACCCAAGAGACCCAGTACTTC
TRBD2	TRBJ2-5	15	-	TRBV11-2	CASSLVGGGQETQYF	TGTGCCAGCAGCCTCGTCGGGGGGGGCCAAGAGACCCAGTACTTC
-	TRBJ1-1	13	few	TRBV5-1	CASSLVVRDEAFF	TGCGCCAGCAGCTTGGTCGTGCGGGATGAAGCTTTCTTT
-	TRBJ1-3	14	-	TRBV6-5	CASSQGSSGNTIYF	TGTGCCAGCAGTCAGGGGAGCTCTGGAAACACCATATATTTT
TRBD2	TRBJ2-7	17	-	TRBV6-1	CASSDPGLAGALYEQYF	TGTGCCAGCAGTGACCCGGGACTAGCGGGGGCACTCTACGAGCAGTACTTC
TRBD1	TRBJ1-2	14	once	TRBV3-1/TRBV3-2	CASSQREAGGFYTF	TGTGCCAGCAGCCAACGAGAGGCAGGGGGGTTTTACACCTTC
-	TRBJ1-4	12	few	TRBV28	CASSLRLEKLFF	TGTGCCAGCAGTTTAAGGTTAGAAAAACTGTTTTTT
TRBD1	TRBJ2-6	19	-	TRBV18	CASSLLRQGGASGANVLTF	TGTGCCAGCTCATTACTTAGACAGGGGGGAGCCTCTGGGGCCAACGTCCTGACTTTC
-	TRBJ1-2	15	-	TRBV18	CASSPSQGEAYGYTF	TGTGCCAGCTCACCCAGCCAGGGCGAGGCCTATGGCTACACCTTC
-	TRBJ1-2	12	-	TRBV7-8	CASSKVNYGYTF	TGTGCCAGCAGCAAGGTTAACTATGGCTACACCTTC
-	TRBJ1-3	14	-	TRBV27	CASRGDLSGNTIYF	TGTGCCAGCAGGGGGGACCTCTCTGGAAACACCATATATTTT
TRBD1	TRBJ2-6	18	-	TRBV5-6	CASSFRLTGGPGANVLTF	TGTGCCAGCAGCTTCAGGTTAACAGGGGGACCTGGGGCCAACGTCCTGACTTTC
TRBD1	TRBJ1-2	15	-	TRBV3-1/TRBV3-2	CASSEQGSPNYGYTF	TGTGCCAGCAGCGAACAGGGGTCTCCTAACTATGGCTACACCTTC
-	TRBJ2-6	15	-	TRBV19	CASKRGTSGANVLTF	TGTGCCAGTAAAAGGGGAACCTCTGGGGCCAACGTCCTGACTTTC
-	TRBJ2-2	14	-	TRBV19	CASRRGRDTGELFF	TGTGCCAGTAGAAGGGGGAGGGACACCGGGGAGCTGTTTTTT
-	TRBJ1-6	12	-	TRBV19	CASSIPNSPLHF	TGTGCCAGTAGTATTCCTAATTCACCCCTCCACTTT
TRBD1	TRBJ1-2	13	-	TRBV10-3	CAIRGTGVHGYTF	TGTGCCATCAGGGGGACAGGAGTACATGGCTACACCTTC
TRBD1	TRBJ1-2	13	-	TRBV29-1	CSAHLRDSFGYTF	TGCAGCGCCCACCTAAGGGACAGCTTCGGCTACACCTTC
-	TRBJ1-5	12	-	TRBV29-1	CSVSEGDQPQHF	TGCAGCGTCTCGGAGGGAGATCAGCCCCAGCATTTT
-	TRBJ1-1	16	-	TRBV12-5	CASGLVLTGGNTEAFF	TGTGCTAGTGGTTTGGTACTCACCGGGGGGAACACTGAAGCTTTCTTT
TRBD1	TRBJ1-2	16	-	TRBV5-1	CASSLARDRNSYGYTF	TGCGCCAGCAGCTTGGCCCGGGACAGGAATTCCTATGGCTACACCTTC
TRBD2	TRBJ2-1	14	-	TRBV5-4	CASSPYTSGGAQFF	TGTGCCAGCAGCCCATACACTAGCGGGGGGGCCCAGTTCTTC
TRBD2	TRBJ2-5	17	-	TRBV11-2	CASSLLSSGGNKETQYF	TGTGCCAGCAGCTTACTCTCTAGCGGGGGAAATAAAGAGACCCAGTACTTC
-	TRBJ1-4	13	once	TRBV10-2	CASNGGLGEKLFF	TGCGCCAGCAATGGGGGGCTTGGTGAAAAACTGTTTTTT
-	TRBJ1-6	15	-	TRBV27	CASIMTAGVSSPLHF	TGTGCCAGCATAATGACAGCGGGGGTTAGTTCACCCCTCCACTTT
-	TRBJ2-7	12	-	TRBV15	CATRASSYEQYF	TGTGCCACCAGGGCTAGCTCCTACGAGCAGTACTTC
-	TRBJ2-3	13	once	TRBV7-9	CASSLTSEDTQYF	TGTGCCAGCAGCCTTACCTCAGAAGATACGCAGTATTTT
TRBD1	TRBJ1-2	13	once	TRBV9	CASSGQGADGYTF	TGTGCCAGCAGCGGACAGGGGGCCGATGGCTACACCTTC